This is a list of T cell receptor beta chains from one sample in a study of human T cells and chemical hapten exposure. TCRdb analysed the RACE reads with MiXCR anew, one entry per CDR3 protein. There are 40,000 to 45,000 distinct CDR3 sequences in the sample; about 3.5% occur only once, and roughly 5.9% lies in the top ten. The sample taken for sequencing was whole blood. The receptors were sampled from a human donor in good health. Some clones in this sample may be carry-over from other donors' samples. Both conserved end residues are part of each CDR3. The order of the fields is clone size, V gene, D gene, J gene, CDR3 protein, CDR3 DNA. The D gene is left open where the match is weak. Clone size is given for some rows only: seen once, a few or many times, or a class if the clone is expanded.

clone size: many; V gene: TRBV28; D gene: NA; J gene: TRBJ2-7; CDR3 protein: CASSPSDYEQYF; CDR3 DNA: TGTGCCAGCAGCCCTAGCGACTACGAGCAGTACTTC
clone size: few; V gene: TRBV2; D gene: TRBD2; J gene: TRBJ2-1; CDR3 protein: CASSEGRLAGANEQFF; CDR3 DNA: TGTGCCAGCAGTGAAGGGCGACTAGCGGGAGCCAATGAGCAGTTCTTC
clone size: NA; V gene: TRBV30; D gene: NA; J gene: TRBJ2-7; CDR3 protein: CAWSATGLYVQYF; CDR3 DNA: TGTGCCTGGAGTGCTACAGGATTATACGTGCAGTACTTC
clone size: many; V gene: TRBV12-3/TRBV12-4; D gene: NA; J gene: TRBJ2-5; CDR3 protein: CASSFVRRSETQYF; CDR3 DNA: TGTGCCAGCAGTTTTGTTCGAAGATCAGAGACCCAGTACTTC
clone size: NA; V gene: TRBV10-3; D gene: TRBD1; J gene: TRBJ1-4; CDR3 protein: CAIQGIGEKLFF; CDR3 DNA: TGTGCCATACAGGGGATAGGTGAAAAACTGTTTTTT
clone size: few; V gene: TRBV4-2; D gene: NA; J gene: TRBJ2-5; CDR3 protein: CASSQDTGSETQYF; CDR3 DNA: TGTGCCAGCAGCCAAGATACAGGGTCGGAGACCCAGTACTTC
clone size: many; V gene: TRBV6-1; D gene: NA; J gene: TRBJ1-1; CDR3 protein: CASSERREAFF; CDR3 DNA: TGTGCCAGCAGTGAACGGAGGGAAGCTTTCTTT
clone size: NA; V gene: TRBV30; D gene: NA; J gene: TRBJ1-5; CDR3 protein: CAWSAQMVNQPQHF; CDR3 DNA: TGTGCCTGGAGTGCCCAGATGGTCAATCAGCCCCAGCATTTT
clone size: NA; V gene: TRBV28; D gene: NA; J gene: TRBJ1-1; CDR3 protein: CASSPPGTEAFF; CDR3 DNA: TGTGCCAGCAGTCCTCCGGGGACTGAAGCTTTCTTT
clone size: NA; V gene: TRBV6-2/TRBV6-3; D gene: TRBD1; J gene: TRBJ1-5; CDR3 protein: CASGTGSGGINQPQHF; CDR3 DNA: TGTGCCAGCGGTACCGGGTCAGGGGGCATCAATCAGCCCCAGCATTTT
clone size: many; V gene: TRBV24-1; D gene: NA; J gene: TRBJ2-1; CDR3 protein: CATSDLGGALYNEQFF; CDR3 DNA: TGTGCCACCAGTGATTTAGGAGGGGCATTATACAATGAGCAGTTCTTC
clone size: NA; V gene: TRBV28; D gene: NA; J gene: TRBJ1-1; CDR3 protein: CASSLTNSEAFF; CDR3 DNA: TGTGCCAGCAGTTTAACGAACAGTGAAGCTTTCTTT
clone size: many; V gene: TRBV29-1; D gene: TRBD1; J gene: TRBJ2-7; CDR3 protein: CSVEDNRGTYEQYF; CDR3 DNA: TGCAGCGTTGAAGATAACAGGGGGACCTACGAGCAGTACTTC
clone size: NA; V gene: TRBV12-3/TRBV12-4; D gene: NA; J gene: TRBJ1-2; CDR3 protein: CASSLVIMVHYGYTF; CDR3 DNA: TGTGCCAGCAGTTTGGTTATTATGGTTCACTATGGCTACACCTTC
clone size: many; V gene: TRBV28; D gene: NA; J gene: TRBJ2-7; CDR3 protein: CASSPYRTKPSEQYF; CDR3 DNA: TGTGCCAGCAGTCCATACCGGACTAAACCCTCCGAGCAGTACTTC
clone size: few; V gene: TRBV5-1; D gene: NA; J gene: TRBJ2-3; CDR3 protein: CASSLDRDTQYF; CDR3 DNA: TGCGCCAGCAGCTTGGATCGAGATACGCAGTATTTT
clone size: few; V gene: TRBV7-2; D gene: TRBD2; J gene: TRBJ2-1; CDR3 protein: CASSQGTSALNEQFF; CDR3 DNA: TGTGCCAGCAGCCAGGGAACTAGCGCCCTCAATGAGCAGTTCTTC
clone size: few; V gene: TRBV12-3/TRBV12-4; D gene: NA; J gene: TRBJ2-1; CDR3 protein: CASSPTSFADEQFF; CDR3 DNA: TGTGCCAGCAGCCCGACTAGTTTTGCCGATGAGCAGTTCTTC
clone size: few; V gene: TRBV12-3/TRBV12-4; D gene: NA; J gene: TRBJ2-3; CDR3 protein: CASSSISREGGTDTQYF; CDR3 DNA: TGTGCCAGCAGTTCCATCTCCAGGGAAGGTGGCACAGATACGCAGTATTTT
clone size: once; V gene: TRBV7-2; D gene: NA; J gene: TRBJ1-1; CDR3 protein: CASSHPGPPAQTEAFF; CDR3 DNA: TGTGCCAGCAGCCACCCCGGACCCCCAGCGCAGACTGAAGCTTTCTTT
clone size: many; V gene: TRBV28; D gene: TRBD1; J gene: TRBJ2-7; CDR3 protein: CASSPLRQGAYEQYF; CDR3 DNA: TGTGCCAGCAGTCCCCTCCGACAGGGGGCCTACGAGCAGTACTTC
clone size: many; V gene: TRBV20-1; D gene: NA; J gene: TRBJ2-7; CDR3 protein: CSARDPGRNSYEQYF; CDR3 DNA: TGCAGTGCTAGAGACCCGGGACGGAATTCCTACGAGCAGTACTTC
clone size: many; V gene: TRBV7-8; D gene: NA; J gene: TRBJ2-3; CDR3 protein: CASSPGTTDTQYF; CDR3 DNA: TGTGCCAGCAGCCCCGGGACAACAGATACGCAGTATTTT
clone size: few; V gene: TRBV20-1; D gene: TRBD1; J gene: TRBJ1-1; CDR3 protein: CSARTGGLNTEAFF; CDR3 DNA: TGCAGTGCTCGGACAGGGGGACTGAACACTGAAGCTTTCTTT
clone size: many; V gene: TRBV29-1; D gene: NA; J gene: TRBJ1-1; CDR3 protein: CSVAVIMTADAEAFF; CDR3 DNA: TGCAGCGTTGCAGTAATAATGACAGCAGACGCTGAAGCTTTCTTT
clone size: many; V gene: TRBV7-9; D gene: NA; J gene: TRBJ2-5; CDR3 protein: CASSLPPGLETQYF; CDR3 DNA: TGTGCCAGCAGCTTACCCCCGGGTTTGGAGACCCAGTACTTC
clone size: many; V gene: TRBV12-3/TRBV12-4; D gene: NA; J gene: TRBJ2-3; CDR3 protein: CASSLGEAKTDTQYF; CDR3 DNA: TGTGCCAGCAGTTTAGGAGAAGCCAAAACAGATACGCAGTATTTT
clone size: NA; V gene: TRBV29-1; D gene: NA; J gene: TRBJ1-1; CDR3 protein: CSVVAGGLGEAFF; CDR3 DNA: TGCAGCGTTGTCGCGGGGGGGTTGGGGGAAGCTTTCTTT
clone size: many; V gene: TRBV3-1; D gene: NA; J gene: TRBJ2-7; CDR3 protein: CASSQRAYEQYF; CDR3 DNA: TGTGCCAGCAGCCAACGGGCCTACGAGCAGTACTTC
clone size: many; V gene: TRBV10-3; D gene: NA; J gene: TRBJ2-1; CDR3 protein: CAISALKGPPYNEQFF; CDR3 DNA: TGTGCCATCAGTGCTTTAAAGGGCCCCCCCTACAATGAGCAGTTCTTC
clone size: many; V gene: TRBV5-1; D gene: NA; J gene: TRBJ1-1; CDR3 protein: CASSLEPLKGTEAFF; CDR3 DNA: TGCGCCAGCAGCTTGGAACCCCTAAAGGGGACTGAAGCTTTCTTT
clone size: many; V gene: TRBV12-3/TRBV12-4; D gene: NA; J gene: TRBJ2-7; CDR3 protein: CASSLGLASSREQYF; CDR3 DNA: TGTGCCAGCAGTTTAGGTCTAGCCTCCTCCCGCGAGCAGTACTTC
clone size: few; V gene: TRBV4-1; D gene: TRBD2; J gene: TRBJ2-7; CDR3 protein: CASSTGLAVSYEQYF; CDR3 DNA: TGCGCCAGCAGCACTGGTCTAGCGGTCTCCTACGAGCAGTACTTC
clone size: NA; V gene: TRBV5-1; D gene: TRBD1; J gene: TRBJ1-1; CDR3 protein: CASSLRTGEVGTEAFF; CDR3 DNA: TGCGCCAGCAGCCTCAGGACAGGGGAGGTTGGTACTGAAGCTTTCTTT
clone size: many; V gene: TRBV20-1; D gene: TRBD2; J gene: TRBJ2-6; CDR3 protein: CSAKRESGANVLTF; CDR3 DNA: TGCAGTGCCAAGCGGGAATCTGGGGCCAACGTCCTGACTTTC
clone size: few; V gene: TRBV6-6; D gene: TRBD1; J gene: TRBJ1-1; CDR3 protein: CASSYRTGSTEAFF; CDR3 DNA: TGTGCCAGCAGTTACCGGACAGGGAGTACTGAAGCTTTCTTT
clone size: many; V gene: TRBV4-2; D gene: TRBD2; J gene: TRBJ2-4; CDR3 protein: CASSQDRGGLAKNIQYF; CDR3 DNA: TGTGCCAGCAGCCAAGACCGCGGGGGTCTAGCCAAAAACATTCAGTACTTC
clone size: NA; V gene: TRBV28; D gene: NA; J gene: TRBJ2-6; CDR3 protein: CASSSPAGSGANVLTF; CDR3 DNA: TGTGCCAGCAGTTCGCCCGCGGGGTCTGGGGCCAACGTCCTGACTTTC
clone size: few; V gene: TRBV18; D gene: NA; J gene: TRBJ2-7; CDR3 protein: CASSPDGYSEQYF; CDR3 DNA: TGTGCCAGCTCACCCGACGGGTATAGCGAGCAGTACTTC
clone size: many; V gene: TRBV27; D gene: TRBD1; J gene: TRBJ1-1; CDR3 protein: CASRQGGTEAFF; CDR3 DNA: TGTGCCAGCAGGCAGGGGGGCACTGAAGCTTTCTTT
clone size: many; V gene: TRBV4-1; D gene: NA; J gene: TRBJ2-7; CDR3 protein: CASSQNVGRSYEQYF; CDR3 DNA: TGCGCCAGCAGCCAAAATGTAGGGAGATCCTACGAGCAGTACTTC
clone size: many; V gene: TRBV3-1; D gene: TRBD2; J gene: TRBJ2-3; CDR3 protein: CASSQGRLAGATDTQYF; CDR3 DNA: TGTGCCAGCAGCCAGGGGAGACTAGCGGGAGCCACAGATACGCAGTATTTT
clone size: many; V gene: TRBV18; D gene: NA; J gene: TRBJ1-5; CDR3 protein: CASSPEYRARDQPQHF; CDR3 DNA: TGTGCCAGCTCACCGGAATACAGGGCTAGGGATCAGCCCCAGCATTTT
clone size: many; V gene: TRBV30; D gene: NA; J gene: TRBJ1-1; CDR3 protein: CAWVPGTTNTEAFF; CDR3 DNA: TGTGCCTGGGTCCCCGGGACAACTAACACTGAAGCTTTCTTT
clone size: many; V gene: TRBV12-3/TRBV12-4; D gene: NA; J gene: TRBJ1-1; CDR3 protein: CASSLARYTEAFF; CDR3 DNA: TGTGCCAGCAGTTTAGCACGATACACTGAAGCTTTCTTT
clone size: many; V gene: TRBV7-3; D gene: NA; J gene: TRBJ2-2; CDR3 protein: CASSPRLASGELFF; CDR3 DNA: TGTGCCAGCAGCCCCCGCCTCGCGTCCGGGGAGCTGTTTTTT
clone size: many; V gene: TRBV4-2; D gene: NA; J gene: TRBJ2-7; CDR3 protein: CASSQDLGGGEQYF; CDR3 DNA: TGTGCCAGCAGCCAAGATCTAGGGGGGGGCGAGCAGTACTTC
clone size: NA; V gene: TRBV18; D gene: TRBD1; J gene: TRBJ1-2; CDR3 protein: CASSPAGTGLTQGGYTF; CDR3 DNA: TGTGCCAGCTCACCAGCCGGGACAGGATTGACTCAAGGTGGCTACACCTTC
clone size: many; V gene: TRBV29-1; D gene: TRBD2; J gene: TRBJ2-7; CDR3 protein: CSVQLAGGHEQYF; CDR3 DNA: TGCAGCGTTCAACTAGCGGGAGGTCACGAGCAGTACTTC
clone size: few; V gene: TRBV7-2; D gene: NA; J gene: TRBJ2-1; CDR3 protein: CASSLRARRNEQFF; CDR3 DNA: TGTGCCAGCAGCTTGCGGGCCCGGAGGAATGAGCAGTTCTTC
clone size: few; V gene: TRBV7-9; D gene: TRBD2; J gene: TRBJ2-1; CDR3 protein: CASSFLAGGHNEQFF; CDR3 DNA: TGTGCCAGCAGCTTCCTCGCGGGAGGACACAATGAGCAGTTCTTC
clone size: many; V gene: TRBV2; D gene: TRBD1; J gene: TRBJ1-6; CDR3 protein: CASSEALRGQGNSPLHF; CDR3 DNA: TGTGCCAGCAGTGAAGCGCTTCGAGGACAGGGCAATTCACCCCTCCACTTT
clone size: many; V gene: TRBV6-5; D gene: NA; J gene: TRBJ1-1; CDR3 protein: CASSRAPTAEAFF; CDR3 DNA: TGTGCCAGCAGCCGGGCGCCCACCGCTGAAGCTTTCTTT
clone size: NA; V gene: TRBV10-3; D gene: TRBD2; J gene: TRBJ2-3; CDR3 protein: CATARTSGRIETLYF; CDR3 DNA: TGTGCCACGGCCCGGACTAGCGGGAGAATTGAGACGCTGTATTTT
clone size: many; V gene: TRBV11-2; D gene: NA; J gene: TRBJ2-7; CDR3 protein: CASSRGKGSGYEQYF; CDR3 DNA: TGTGCCAGCAGCCGCGGGAAGGGTAGCGGCTACGAGCAGTACTTC
clone size: many; V gene: TRBV30; D gene: NA; J gene: TRBJ2-3; CDR3 protein: CASTSPVRDTQYF; CDR3 DNA: TGTGCCTCGACTTCCCCCGTGAGGGATACGCAGTATTTT
clone size: many; V gene: TRBV28; D gene: NA; J gene: TRBJ2-7; CDR3 protein: CASSFTREQYF; CDR3 DNA: TGTGCCAGCAGTTTCACCAGGGAGCAGTACTTC
clone size: NA; V gene: TRBV24-1; D gene: TRBD2; J gene: TRBJ2-1; CDR3 protein: CATSDLRAGEYNEQFF; CDR3 DNA: TGTGCCACCAGTGATTTGCGAGCGGGAGAGTACAATGAGCAGTTCTTC
clone size: many; V gene: TRBV29-1; D gene: NA; J gene: TRBJ2-1; CDR3 protein: CSVISYNEQFF; CDR3 DNA: TGCAGCGTTATAAGTTACAATGAGCAGTTCTTC